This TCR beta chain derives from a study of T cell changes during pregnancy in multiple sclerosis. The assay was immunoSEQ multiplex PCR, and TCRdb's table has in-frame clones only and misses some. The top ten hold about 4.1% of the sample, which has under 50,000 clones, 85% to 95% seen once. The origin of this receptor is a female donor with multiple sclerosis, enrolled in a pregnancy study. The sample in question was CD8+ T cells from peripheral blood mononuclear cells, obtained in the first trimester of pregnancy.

This CDR3 is CASTWDRRFNQPQHF. CDR3 coding DNA: TGTGCCAGCACCTGGGACAGGAGATTCAATCAGCCCCAGCATTTT. The chain uses TRBV28 and TRBJ1-5, with TRBD1 matching 8 bases. The germline gives CDR1 MDHEN, CDR2 SYDVKM. Unmatched junction bases numbered 8, after V lost 7 bases and J lost 3 bases. CDR3 length: 15 residues.